This TCR beta chain derives from a study of breast tumors, draining lymph nodes, adjacent tissues. Using its own MiXCR run on the multiplex PCR reads, TCRdb lists one record per CDR3 protein. In the table there are more than 200,000 distinct CDR3 sequences, about 30% of which are singletons. This CDR3 region has 11 residues. CDR1 and CDR2 (germline): SGHRS, YFSETQ. Turning to this clonotype: Its antigen is not known. A junction end diverges from the germline sequence, so it may reflect a read error.

Findings of the study overall: Data only fit, rather than demonstrated, lymph node origin of most tumor T cells. The data were judged consistent with most tumor T cells coming from lymph node and expanding in tumor. Tumor repertoires ranked between lymph nodes and nontumor tissue in diversity, with V and J gene preferences.

Breast cancer patients provided tissue from their axillary draining lymph nodes. This clonotype originated in a female donor with breast cancer. Some clones in this sample may be carry-over from other donors' samples. The chain carries TRBV5-1 and TRBJ1-1; perhaps TRBD1 as D (5 bases). Sequenced sample: axillary lymph node tissue. The CDR3: CVSIGGDEAFF. CDR3 coding DNA: TGCGTCAGCATTGGGGGGGATGAAGCTTTCTTT.